The following is a TCR beta chain sequence with its context. The antigen is unknown. The sample is drawn from a study of Graves' ophthalmopathy and Graves' hyperthyroidism. Notes on the study in general: Blood was where most expanded thyroid clonotypes above 0.001 frequency also turned up.

Amplified material comprised TCR beta CDR3 regions derived from RNA transcripts. HTBI-primed RT-PCR formed the first round, and a multiplex PCR formed the second. In TCRdb, the multiplex PCR reads were re-called with MiXCR into one record per CDR3 protein. The sample lists some 250,000 distinct CDR3 sequences; around 50% were seen once. Pregnant or lactating patients and those with other autoimmune diseases or uncontrolled infections were excluded. PBMCs originated in 10 ml of fresh peripheral blood. Sequencing was carried out using peripheral blood. The TCR was taken from an adult man with Graves' ophthalmopathy.

As DNA, the CDR3 is TGTGCCAGCAGTTCTCGGGAGCAGTACTTC. Its protein product is CASSSREQYF. The chain couples TRBV2 to TRBJ2-7; no definite D call. Per germline, CDR1 SNHLY and CDR2 FYNNEI. This CDR3 is 10 amino acids long. V dropped 5 bases and J dropped 7 bases, with 6 bases sitting between them. Complete variable domain (other parts from reference TRBV2 and TRBJ2-7): EPEVTQTPSHQVTQMGQEVILRCVPISNHLYFYWYRQILGQKVEFLVSFYNNEISEKSEIFDDQFSVERPDGSNFTLKIRSTKLEDSAMYFCASSSREQYFGPGTRLTVT.